This T cell receptor beta chain was documented in a study of T cell repertoires in cytomegalovirus infection. Study-level background: The public TCR beta signatures pointed to both CMV infection and matching HLA type.

Study results and limitations: Based on cumulative public TCR beta family frequency, carriers of CMV plus the relevant HLA were identified. CMV-specific TCR beta clonotypes restricted by HLA-C were the ones dominating the ex vivo response.

TCRdb re-derived calls from the reads in MiXCR, one entry per CDR3 protein. The table has approximately 390,000 distinct CDR3 sequences, about 34% seen once. To note about this clonotype: What it binds is unknown.

V shed 6 bases and J shed 5 bases, with 11 bases lying between them. Germline values: CDR1 SGHTA, CDR2 FQGTGA. The CDR3 is made up of 13 amino acids. This sequence joins TRBV7-3 and TRBJ1-5; D is undetermined. Sequenced here: cultured PBMCs, sampled from culture after CMV antigen stimulation. The receptor was isolated from a human donor in good health (CMV status not recorded). Some clones in this sample may be carry-over from other donors' samples. For the CDR3, the DNA is TGTGCCAGCAGTTACGCGCCGGATCAGCCCCAGCATTTT. It is translated as CASSYAPDQPQHF. Full variable domain (outside the CDR3, taken from reference TRBV7-3 and TRBJ1-5): GAGVSQTPSNKVTEKGKYVELRCDPISGHTALYWYRQSLGQGPEFLIYFQGTGAADDSGLPNDRFFAVRPEGSVSTLKIQRTERGDSAVYLCASSYAPDQPQHFGDGTRLSIL.